This TCR beta chain was recorded in a study of shared clonotypes between healthy human individuals. Whole-study context: Three men and a couple of women, aged 18 to 49, were donors.

Germline CDR1 and CDR2: LGHNA and YSLEER. V shed 2 bases and J 2 bases; nucleotides not matched to a gene: 3. This CDR3 comprises 14 residues. Deep was the level used in running the assay. The table came from immunoSEQ multiplex PCR; TCRdb's copy has only in-frame clones and leaves some out. The table shows under 2,000,000 clones, with about 95% occurring only once. Naive CD8 cells lacked CD45RO and underwent positive selection for CCR7, leaving out terminally differentiated effector memory CD45RA+ cells. The rearrangement links TRBV4-3 to TRBJ2-7; 7 bases agree with TRBD1. Sequencing was performed on naive CD8+ T cells sorted from blood. The origin of this receptor is a man aged 18 to 35 in good health. The CDR3 DNA reads TGCGCCAGCAGCCAATACAGGGGCCCCTACGAGCAGTACTTC. This translates into CASSQYRGPYEQYF.